This T cell receptor (beta chain) is from a study of identical twins. Study-level points and caveats: The study found that models underestimated out-of-frame TCR alpha sharing in monozygotic twins. Out-of-frame beta sequences exhibited a weaker degree of excess twin sharing.

CDR1 is MNHEY and CDR2 is SMNVEV in the germline V gene (reference sequence). The CDR3 runs to 14 residues. The junction had 2 bases not matched to a gene; V was cut back by 7 bases and J by 1 base. Each CDR3 protein is one row after TCRdb ran MiXCR on the 5' RACE reads. The sample has around 340,000 distinct CDR3 sequences, around 12% seen once; the top ten hold around 6.9%. Only a few counts were recorded for this clonotype. Its antigen is still unknown. The same data also contributed to another study, on yellow fever vaccine responses in identical twins. That investigation notes: In identical twins, vaccine T cell responses appeared partly shared and partly individual.

The chain combines TRBV27 with TRBJ2-2; TRBD2 aligns across 8 bases. This clonotype was obtained from a woman in her late teens or twenties in good health. What was sequenced was CD8+ T cells sorted from blood. The chain's CDR3 is CASKGLVNTGELFF. Here the CDR3 DNA reads TGTGCCAGCAAGGGACTAGTGAACACCGGGGAGCTGTTTTTT.